These 17 T cell receptor beta chains were all obtained from the same sample, sequenced in a study of T cell responses to AZD1222 COVID-19 vaccine (dated by TCRdb to the early 2020s). The library was built by means of the immunoSEQ multiplex PCR assay. TCRdb carries this immuneACCESS record with in-frame sequences only. Its versions omit some clonotypes, under half of them owing to an unresolved V gene in the studies checked, with the rest unexplained. This sample holds roughly 150,000 clones; roughly 82% were observed only once. The ten largest clones add up to about 4% of the sample. The time point label for this specimen denotes: baseline before first vaccination. The sample in question was peripheral blood, obtained on day 0 of AZD1222 vaccination. The receptors were sampled from an adult in good health.

The V and J genes are TRBV5-5 and TRBJ2-7; D tentatively reads TRBD1 or TRBD2 (5 bases each). Germline V lookup: CDR1 SGHKS, CDR2 YYEKEE (reference sequence). With 0 bases removed from V and 6 bases from J, the gap between germline ends came to 16 bases. The CDR3 contains 15 residues. CDR3 nucleotides: TGTGCCAGCAGCTTGGGGTTTGGGACGACCTCCGAGCAGTACTTC. The encoded protein is CASSLGFGTTSEQYF.

There are a few counts of this clone. The rearrangement uses TRBV5-6 and TRBJ2-1; D possibly corresponds to TRBD1 (6 bases). The CDR3 length is 13 residues. Trimming removed 2 bases at V and 5 bases at J, with 8 bases between. CDR1 SGHDT and CDR2 YYEEEE come from the germline V gene. As DNA, the CDR3 is TGTGCCAGCAGCTTTGAGGGGGACAATGAGCAGTTCTTC. Its protein is CASSFEGDNEQFF.

This sequence joins TRBV5-1 and TRBJ2-7, with D unclear. Germline lookup yields CDR1 SGHRS and CDR2 YFSETQ. The CDR3 totals 15 residues. Deletions cut 4 bases from V and 0 bases from J, with 14 bases between. For the CDR3, the DNA is TGCGCCAGCAGCCTTTTGCTGATGAGCTCCTACGAGCAGTACTTC. Translating gives CASSLLLMSSYEQYF.

CDR3 region: CASSAGPASNQPQHF. For the CDR3, the DNA is TGTGCCAGCAGCGCGGGTCCAGCGAGCAATCAGCCCCAGCATTTT. J is TRBJ1-5 and V is TRBV5-6; D remains unclear. In germline, CDR1 is SGHDT, CDR2 YYEEEE. V lost 4 bases and J 1 base, leaving 12 bases between the germline ends. The CDR3 totals 15 residues.

In its sample, this clone was seen once. V gene TRBV28 combines with J gene TRBJ1-4; TRBD1 is a possible D gene (5 bases). Looked up from germline, CDR1 is MDHEN and CDR2 is SYDVKM. V lost 2 bases, J lost 4 bases, and 11 bases lay in between. The CDR3 has 15 amino acids. In nucleotides, the CDR3 is TGTGCCAGCAGTTTAGTGGGGGGGAATAATGAAAAACTGTTTTTT. Its protein is CASSLVGGNNEKLFF.

This chain joins TRBV13 and TRBJ1-1, with D possibly TRBD1 on 5 matching bases. The CDR3 covers 15 residues. V lost 1 base, J lost 1 base, and 10 bases lay in between. CDR1 and CDR2 (germline): PRHDT, FYEKMQ (reference sequence). CDR3 amino acids: CASSLEGLRNTEAFF. In nucleotides, the CDR3 is TGTGCCAGCAGCTTAGAGGGACTGAGGAACACTGAAGCTTTCTTT. Variable domain in full (rest from reference TRBV13 and TRBJ1-1): AAGVIQSPRHLIKEKRETATLKCYPIPRHDTVYWYQQGPGQDPQFLISFYEKMQSDKGSIPDRFSAQQFSDYHSELNMSSLELGDSALYFCASSLEGLRNTEAFFGQGTRLTVV.

The V call is TRBV6-1, the J call TRBJ1-2; 7 nucleotides match TRBD1. After removal of 1 base from V and 3 bases from J, the junction contained 2 bases not matched to a gene. From germline, CDR1 is MNHNS and CDR2 SASEGT. CDR3 length: 14 amino acids. In DNA form, the CDR3 reads TGTGCCAGCAGTGAAGTAGGGGGCCACTATGGCTACACCTTC. Its protein is CASSEVGGHYGYTF.

The chain joins TRBV2 to TRBJ1-5; 7 positions match TRBD1. The CDR3 loop spans 15 amino acids. The V segment lost 6 bases and the J segment 4 bases; nucleotides outside the gene matches: 9. Germline CDR1 and CDR2: SNHLY and FYNNEI. This CDR3 reads CASRATGASNQPQHF. CDR3 nucleotides: TGTGCCAGCAGGGCAACAGGGGCCTCAAATCAGCCCCAGCATTTT.

This clone has a handful of counts. The V call is TRBV7-9, the J call TRBJ1-2; D is unclear. V lost 8 bases to trimming and J lost 6 bases, with 19 bases between them. The germline gives CDR1 SEHNR, CDR2 FQNEAQ (reference sequence). The CDR3 length is 14 residues. For the CDR3, the DNA is TGTGCCAGCGACCCACCCAGGAGCTTGGATGGCTACACCTTC. Protein: CASDPPRSLDGYTF.

In its sample, this clone was seen a few times. The chain links TRBV15 to TRBJ1-4, with D tentatively TRBD1 (5 bases). This CDR3 has 16 amino acids. Per the germline V gene, CDR1 is LNHNV and CDR2 is YYDKDF (reference sequence). The V end was cut by 0 bases, the J end by 0 bases, with 8 bases between. CDR3 loop: CATSRDGAATNEKLFF. The CDR3 region has the DNA TGTGCCACCAGCAGAGATGGGGCAGCAACTAATGAAAAACTGTTTTTT.

The chain is built from TRBV10-3 and TRBJ1-1, with 7 bases fitting TRBD1. This CDR3 has 11 residues. In germline, CDR1 is ENHRY, CDR2 SYGVKD. V lost 10 bases, J lost 8 bases, and 7 bases stayed unmatched. The CDR3 bases are TGTGCCACTCGGGACAGATCAGAAGCTTTCTTT. Its protein product is CATRDRSEAFF.

Here the CDR3 DNA reads TGCGCCAGCAGACTTGGAGGGGGGGATGGTGAAAAACTGTTTTTT. Amino acids: CASRLGGGDGEKLFF. The chain has TRBV5-1 and TRBJ1-4; a possible D gene is TRBD1 (6 bases). Trimming stripped 5 bases from V and 7 bases from J, with 18 bases between. CDR1 is SGHRS, CDR2 YFSETQ, per germline. The CDR3 runs to 15 residues. The full variable domain, rest sourced from reference TRBV5-1 and TRBJ1-4, is KAGVTQTPRYLIKTRGQQVTLSCSPISGHRSVSWYQQTPGQGLQFLFEYFSETQRNKGNFPGRFSGRQFSNSRSEMNVSTLELGDSALYLCASRLGGGDGEKLFFGSGTQLSVL.

V is TRBV6-1 and J is TRBJ1-5, with TRBD1 identical over 7 bases. The ends lost 2 bases at V and 2 bases at J; junction bases unmatched: 6. The CDR3 length is 16 residues. Per germline, CDR1 MNHNS and CDR2 SASEGT. CDR3 protein: CASSENRGFGNQPQHF. CDR3 sequence (DNA): TGTGCCAGCAGTGAAAACAGGGGTTTTGGCAATCAGCCCCAGCATTTT.

The chain has TRBV5-1 and TRBJ1-1, with D perhaps TRBD1 (5 bases). CDR1 SGHRS and CDR2 YFSETQ come from the germline V gene. V lost 0 bases and J lost 2, with 14 bases in between. This CDR3 spans 16 amino acids. The CDR3 sequence: CASSLVLQGGNTEAFF. For the CDR3, the DNA is TGCGCCAGCAGCTTGGTCCTGCAGGGTGGAAACACTGAAGCTTTCTTT.

The chain is built from TRBV7-9 and TRBJ1-3, with D uncertain. Between the trimmed V and J ends, which lost 1 base and 0 bases, there was a span of 10 bases. The CDR3 runs 16 residues. Germline V gene lookup returns CDR1 SEHNR and CDR2 FQNEAQ (reference sequence). The CDR3 protein is CASSLEASGSGNTIYF. DNA of the CDR3: TGTGCCAGCAGCTTAGAGGCATCAGGCTCTGGAAACACCATATATTTT.

V usage is TRBV19 and J usage is TRBJ1-5, with TRBD1 matching 8 bases. CDR1 and CDR2 from the germline V gene are LNHDA and SQIVND (reference sequence). The CDR3 loop spans 17 amino acids. J lost 1 base, V lost 3 bases, and 8 bases had no gene match. The CDR3 sequence is CASSILGQGLSNQPQHF. CDR3 DNA sequence: TGTGCCAGTAGTATTCTCGGACAGGGTCTAAGCAATCAGCCCCAGCATTTT.

The chain employs TRBV11-2 and TRBJ1-4; D call uncertain. Trimming pared 2 bases from V and 8 bases from J, leaving 9 bases between. The CDR3 loop spans 13 amino acids. The germline gives CDR1 SGHAT, CDR2 FQNNGV. The CDR3 is CASSLLIGEKLFF. CDR3 nucleotides: TGTGCCAGCAGCTTACTAATCGGGGAAAAACTGTTTTTT.